Below are 27 T cell receptor beta chains sequenced from a single sample in a study of cytomegalovirus exposure and HLA in healthy donors. With 60 Vbeta and 13 Jbeta primers, the PCR was carried out. Measured with immunoSEQ multiplex PCR; TCRdb has only the in-frame clones, and not every one. Among under 150,000 clones listed, approximately 85% were seen once. Sequenced material: PBMCs. These TCRs come from a boy between 5 and 17 years old in good health and CMV-seronegative.

The chain employs TRBV10-3 and TRBJ1-2; TRBD1 matches at 7 bases. The germline gives CDR1 ENHRY, CDR2 SYGVKD. V was pared by 8 bases and J by 8 bases, with 17 bases of the junction left unmatched. This CDR3 region has 15 residues. The CDR3 protein is CAILAGGTQQSGYTF. The CDR3 bases are TGTGCCATCTTGGCAGGGGGGACCCAACAAAGCGGCTACACCTTC.

The chain is built from TRBV6-1 and TRBJ2-2; 7 bases align to TRBD1. Germline values: CDR1 MNHNS, CDR2 SASEGT. V lost 1 base and J lost 4; bases outside the gene matches: 3. This CDR3 comprises 15 residues. The CDR3 coding sequence is TGTGCCAGCAGTGAAGGGGGGACAGTCACCGGGGAGCTGTTTTTT. Its protein product is CASSEGGTVTGELFF.

The rearrangement uses TRBV5-1 and TRBJ2-5; the match to TRBD2 covers 14 bases. This CDR3 has 15 amino acids. Trimming removed 6 bases from V and 5 bases from J; junction bases left unmatched: 6. The germline gives CDR1 SGHRS, CDR2 YFSETQ. The CDR3 bases are TGCGCCAGCACCCGGACTAGCGGGGGGCGGGAGACCCAGTACTTC. The encoded protein is CASTRTSGGRETQYF.

This rearrangement joins TRBV11-2 to TRBJ1-1; D gene unclear. Germline CDR1 reads SGHAT; CDR2 reads FQNNGV. V was shortened by 5 bases and J by 10 bases, with 11 bases between the two germline ends. This CDR3 spans 11 amino acids. The CDR3 region has the DNA TGTGCCAGCAGCCCGCGGGGAGGAGCTTTCTTT. It yields the protein CASSPRGGAFF.

This rearrangement joins TRBV7-2 to TRBJ2-3, with 8 positions matching TRBD2. With V trimmed by 6 bases and J by 0 bases, 14 bases remained unmatched. CDR1 is SGHTA, CDR2 FQGNSA, per germline. The CDR3 contains 18 residues. CDR3 protein: CASRVLAGLRTSTDTQYF. In DNA form, the CDR3 reads TGTGCCAGCAGAGTGCTAGCGGGCCTTCGAACTAGCACAGATACGCAGTATTTT.

The chain employs TRBV5-4 and TRBJ1-2, with D tentatively TRBD1 (6 bases). The length of the CDR3 is 13 residues. Trimming took 4 bases from V and 5 from J, leaving 12 bases between them. Germline CDR1 reads SGHNT; CDR2 reads YYREEE (reference sequence). CDR3 nucleotide sequence: TGTGCCAGCAGCCGTAATCAGGGGTATGGCTACACCTTC. Encoded protein: CASSRNQGYGYTF.

The chain combines TRBV27 with TRBJ2-7; D not certain. Per the germline V gene, CDR1 is MNHEY and CDR2 is SMNVEV (reference sequence). There are 13 residues in the CDR3. V was trimmed by 5 bases and J by 5 bases, leaving 13 bases between them. The CDR3 is CASSPSPRHEQYF. The CDR3 bases are TGTGCCAGCAGTCCCTCCCCTAGGCACGAGCAGTACTTC.

This clone was seen a few times. V usage is TRBV12-2 and J usage is TRBJ2-7; TRBD1, the D gene given by the table, was not confirmed from the DNA. TRBV12-2 is assigned pseudogene status. The CDR3 totals 15 residues. For the CDR3, the DNA is TGTGCAAGTCGCCCCGGGCAGGGTGGGGCCTACGAGCAGTACTTC. Translated: CASRPGQGGAYEQYF.

J is TRBJ1-3 and V is TRBV25-1; D gene ambiguous. Germline V gives CDR1 MGHDK, CDR2 SYGVNS. V lost 1 base, J lost 2 bases, and 9 bases lay in between. The CDR3 contains 15 residues. The CDR3 sequence: CASSEFAGTGNTIYF. CDR3 nucleotides: TGTGCCAGCAGTGAATTCGCGGGTACTGGAAACACCATATATTTT.

CDR3 amino acids: CSVAQGNTEAFF. CDR3 bases: TGCAGCGTTGCCCAGGGGAACACTGAAGCTTTCTTT. This chain joins TRBV29-1 and TRBJ1-1, with D possibly matching TRBD1 (5 bases). The CDR3 is 12 amino acids. The V end lost 4 bases, the J end lost 1 base, and 7 bases lay between the germline ends. CDR1 SQVTM and CDR2 ANQGSEA come from the germline V gene.

This sequence joins TRBV6-6 and TRBJ2-7; 8 bases agree with TRBD1. V lost 5 bases, J lost 1 base, and 7 bases stayed unmatched. Germline V gene data show CDR1 as MNHNY and CDR2 as SVGAGI (reference sequence). The CDR3 totals 15 residues. DNA of the CDR3: TGTGCCAGCAGTCGACCGGGACAGGAGTCCTACGAGCAGTACTTC. Translation gives CASSRPGQESYEQYF.

The rearrangement uses TRBV21-1 and TRBJ2-7; the listed D gene, TRBD2, was not tested against the DNA. TRBV21-1 is a pseudogene. This CDR3 comprises 23 residues. CDR3 coding DNA: TGTGCCAGCAGCAAAGTCTCTGACAGGAAGGGACTAGCGGGGATATACCCCTCCTACGAGCAGTACTTC. This codes for CASSKVSDRKGLAGIYPSYEQYF.

The chain employs TRBV2 and TRBJ2-2; no reliable D call. Germline V gene lookup returns CDR1 SNHLY and CDR2 FYNNEI. The CDR3 runs to 15 residues. V shed 4 bases and J shed 4 bases, with 13 bases lying between them. The CDR3 DNA reads as TGTGCCAGCAGTGGTCCGGGTTGGGTCACCGGGGAGCTGTTTTTT. Amino acids: CASSGPGWVTGELFF.

The chain uses TRBV5-1 and TRBJ1-1; 7 bases agree with TRBD1. Trimming cost V 0 bases and J 5 bases; bases outside gene matches: 10. The CDR3 sequence is 16 residues long. Germline-derived CDR1 and CDR2 are SGHRS and YFSETQ. CDR3: CASSLELGTAVTEAFF. The CDR3 bases are TGCGCCAGCAGCTTGGAGCTTGGGACAGCTGTTACTGAAGCTTTCTTT.

The chain has TRBV5-4 and TRBJ2-1; D not certain. Trimming cost V 7 bases and J 6 bases, with 20 bases left between them. This CDR3 spans 15 amino acids. Germline loops: CDR1 SGHNT, CDR2 YYREEE (reference sequence). In DNA, the CDR3 is TGTGCCAGCCACGGCGGTGACGACCGCCTCAATGAGCAGTTCTTC. Protein: CASHGGDDRLNEQFF.

The genes are TRBV4-1 and TRBJ1-2; no clear D. Germline values: CDR1 MGHRA, CDR2 YSYEKL. The CDR3 consists of 13 residues. The germline V and J ends were trimmed by 5 bases and 9 bases, with 16 bases remaining between them. The CDR3 spells CASSSKIGGSYTF. The CDR3 nucleotides are TGCGCCAGCAGCTCCAAGATCGGCGGAAGCTACACCTTC.

The V gene is TRBV5-4, the J gene TRBJ2-1; TRBD1 matches at 8 bases. The CDR3 has 14 amino acids. The V gene's germline CDR1 is SGHNT and CDR2 YYREEE (reference sequence). V was clipped by 4 bases and J by 7 bases; unmatched bases: 7. CDR3: CASSGTQGGNEQFF. The DNA for the CDR3 is TGTGCCAGCAGCGGTACACAGGGGGGTAATGAGCAGTTCTTC.

The rearrangement uses TRBV12-5 and TRBJ2-7; 9 nucleotides match TRBD1. The V and J ends lost 2 bases and 5 bases, in that order; junction bases with no gene match: 10. CDR1 is LGHNT and CDR2 is FRNRAP in the germline V gene. The CDR3 covers 16 residues. Here the CDR3 DNA reads TGTGCTAGTGGTTTGCCCCGGACAGGGGACATCCACGAGCAGTACTTC. Protein sequence: CASGLPRTGDIHEQYF. Together with reference TRBV12-5 and TRBJ2-7, the CDR3 gives the full variable domain: DARVTQTPRHKVTEMGQEVTMRCQPILGHNTVFWYRQTMMQGLELLAYFRNRAPLDDSGMPKDRFSAEMPDATLATLKIQPSEPRDSAVYFCASGLPRTGDIHEQYFGPGTRLTVT.

As DNA, the CDR3 is TGTGCCAGCAGCTTAAGGCGACAGCTAAACACTGAAGCTTTCTTT. The encoded protein is CASSLRRQLNTEAFF. J is TRBJ1-1 and V is TRBV7-2; tentative D call: TRBD1 (5 bases). Germline V lookup: CDR1 SGHTA, CDR2 FQGNSA. This CDR3 comprises 15 residues. Trimming removed 2 bases from V and 2 bases from J, with 12 bases in between.

The rearrangement joins TRBV19 to TRBJ1-5; 8 nucleotides align to TRBD1. The germline CDR1 and CDR2 sequences are LNHDA and SQIVND (reference sequence). V dropped 9 bases and J dropped 3; count of bases not matched to a gene: 7. This CDR3 spans 14 amino acids. The CDR3 loop is CASCDRGVNQPQHF. CDR3 bases: TGTGCCAGCTGTGACAGGGGTGTCAATCAGCCCCAGCATTTT.

This chain joins TRBV10-1 and TRBJ2-7; TRBD1 matches 8 bases. The CDR3 is 21 amino acids. V shed 0 bases and J 0 bases; nucleotides not matched to a gene: 19. Germline V gene sequence: CDR1 WNHNN, CDR2 SYGVQD (reference sequence). DNA for the CDR3: TGCGCCAGCAGTGAGTCGCACAGGGGGTCGGTAGGAGGGACCAGCTCCTACGAGCAGTACTTC. Protein sequence: CASSESHRGSVGGTSSYEQYF.

This clone has just one count. The J gene is TRBJ1-1, the V gene TRBV29-1; possibly TRBD1 for D (5 bases). The germline gives CDR1 SQVTM, CDR2 ANQGSEA. There are 14 residues in the CDR3. The V gene lost 3 bases and the J gene lost 4 bases, with 15 bases spanning the gap. For the CDR3, the DNA is TGCAGCGTTGACTTTATGGGGCGCGTCACTGAAGCTTTCTTT. It codes for CSVDFMGRVTEAFF.

This clone was counted once. The gene calls are TRBV4-3 and TRBJ2-2, with 7 nucleotides matching TRBD2. Looked up from germline, CDR1 is LGHNA and CDR2 is YSLEER. The ends lost 1 base at V and 0 bases at J; junction bases unmatched: 8. The CDR3 spans 18 residues. The CDR3 DNA is TGCGCCAGCAGCCAAGGAGGTGGGGGGGGAGCGAACACCGGGGAGCTGTTTTTT. Its protein product is CASSQGGGGGANTGELFF.

This rearrangement joins TRBV7-9 to TRBJ2-1, with 10 bases that match TRBD2. The trim removed 2 bases at V and 6 bases at J, leaving 4 bases unmatched. From germline, CDR1 is SEHNR and CDR2 FQNEAQ (reference sequence). This CDR3 region has 15 residues. CDR3 in DNA: TGTGCCAGCAGCTTACGAACTAGCGGGGTCAATGAGCAGTTCTTC. It translates to CASSLRTSGVNEQFF.

The V and J genes are TRBV14 and TRBJ2-1, with a weak D call TRBD1 (5 bases). The V gene's germline CDR1 is SGHDN and CDR2 FVKESK. Deletions cut 3 bases from V and 6 bases from J, with 9 bases between. The CDR3 is 13 amino acids. The CDR3 spells CASSQHQGNEQFF. In nucleotides, the CDR3 is TGTGCCAGCAGCCAGCACCAGGGCAATGAGCAGTTCTTC.

The rearrangement uses TRBV7-2 and TRBJ2-3; 12 bases are a match to TRBD1. Losses at the gene ends were 3 bases for V and 4 bases for J; bases not matched to a gene: 5. The V gene's germline CDR1 is SGHTA and CDR2 FQGNSA. The CDR3 has 16 residues. The CDR3 sequence: CASSFGTGGGADTQYF. The CDR3 DNA follows: TGTGCCAGCAGCTTTGGGACAGGGGGCGGGGCAGATACGCAGTATTTT.

The chain combines TRBV6-1 with TRBJ2-3, with 10 bases matching TRBD2. Germline V lookup: CDR1 MNHNS, CDR2 SASEGT. Unmatched junction bases numbered 18, after V lost 4 bases and J lost 8 bases. The CDR3 has 18 amino acids. The CDR3 DNA follows: TGTGCCAGCAGTGCTAAAGCCCCTCTAGCGGGGGCGTTTGTTACGCAGTATTTT. Translated: CASSAKAPLAGAFVTQYF.